This TCR beta chain was identified during a study of T cell responses to AZD1222 COVID-19 vaccine. Study outcomes and limitations: Mostly white British, mostly female donors; authors suggested clonal diversity may be underestimated. Repertoires were sampled only after the peak T cell response. CD4 TCRs associated with vaccination spanned spike, dominating at 160-218 and 743-854.

Clones were sequenced by immunoSEQ multiplex PCR, and TCRdb holds only the in-frame ones, with some missing. The sample includes 40,000 to 60,000 clones, about 90% of them seen just once. V shed 2 bases, J shed 3 bases, and the junction held 0 bases outside the gene matches. Germline values: CDR1 SGHTA, CDR2 FQGNSA. The CDR3 is 15 amino acids. Timing groups of about 4 and about 12 weeks for second doses were pooled. As to this clone: The antigen remains undetermined.

The genes are TRBV7-2 and TRBJ2-3, with 12 bases aligning to TRBD2. The sample consisted of peripheral blood, taken 28 days after the second AZD1222 dose. The clonotype comes from an adult who received the AZD1222 COVID-19 vaccine. CDR3 coding DNA: TGTGCCAGCAGCTTAACTAGCGGGAGGACAGATACGCAGTATTTT. It encodes CASSLTSGRTDTQYF.